These 16 T cell receptor beta chains were sequenced from one sample in a study of chemoradiotherapy in HPV16-positive cancers. Data came from immunoSEQ multiplex PCR; TCRdb stores just in-frame clones and leaves some out. This table has roughly 34,000 clones, 85% to 90% appearing once. Specimen: blood, collected from a patient who underwent chemoradiotherapy. The receptors here all came from a human donor with HPV-associated anogenital cancer.

This chain joins TRBV5-1 and TRBJ2-7, with 9 positions matching TRBD1. CDR3 length: 15 amino acids. The ends lost 4 bases at V and 7 bases at J; junction bases unmatched: 12. Germline-derived CDR1 and CDR2 are SGHRS and YFSETQ. CDR3 residues: CASSLPGQGLREQYF. The CDR3 DNA is TGCGCCAGCAGCCTACCGGGACAGGGCCTGAGGGAGCAGTACTTC.

The CDR3 DNA follows: TGTGCCAGCAGTTCTCGGACAGGGGTCTCCTACGAGCAGTACTTC. Protein: CASSSRTGVSYEQYF. The chain recombines TRBV6-5 with TRBJ2-7, with TRBD1 matching 9 bases. Germline-derived CDR1 and CDR2 are MNHEY and SVGAGI. J gave up 0 bases and V 4 bases, and 4 bases lay outside the gene matches. This CDR3 comprises 15 residues.

The chain combines TRBV11-2 with TRBJ2-7, with 8 bases matching TRBD1. Germline V gene data show CDR1 as SGHAT and CDR2 as FQNNGV. The CDR3 totals 14 residues. V gave up 4 bases and J gave up 5 bases; unmatched junction bases: 7. CDR3 region: CASSSDRERNEQYF. CDR3 nucleotide sequence: TGTGCCAGCAGCTCGGACAGGGAACGCAACGAGCAGTACTTC.

V and J are TRBV18 and TRBJ1-5; a possible D gene is TRBD1 (6 bases). Germline V gene lookup returns CDR1 KGHSH and CDR2 LQKENI. This CDR3 region has 14 residues. V was pared by 6 bases and J by 7 bases, with 16 bases between. CDR3 bases: TGTGCCAGCTCCCCTACAGGGTCCCACCAGCCCCAGCATTTT. The encoded protein is CASSPTGSHQPQHF.

This sequence joins TRBV6-1 and TRBJ1-5; TRBD1 agrees at 9 bases. The ends lost 7 bases at V and 6 bases at J; junction bases unmatched: 10. The CDR3 covers 15 residues. Germline values: CDR1 MNHNS, CDR2 SASEGT. CDR3 sequence: CASIVTGGAGQPQHF. The CDR3 DNA reads as TGTGCCAGCATTGTTACAGGGGGCGCAGGTCAGCCCCAGCATTTT.

The V call is TRBV7-2, the J call TRBJ2-7, with D unresolved. Germline CDR1 is SGHTA and CDR2 is FQGNSA. V shed 1 base and J shed 0 bases, with 10 bases lying between them. This CDR3 has 15 amino acids. In nucleotides, the CDR3 is TGTGCCAGCAGCTTAGAATGGGGAATCTCCTACGAGCAGTACTTC. This gives the protein CASSLEWGISYEQYF. The full variable domain, in which reference TRBV7-2 and TRBJ2-7 provide the parts outside the CDR3, is GAGVSQSPSNKVTEKGKDVELRCDPISGHTALYWYRQSLGQGLEFLIYFQGNSAPDKSGLPSDRFSAERTGGSVSTLTIQRTQQEDSAVYLCASSLEWGISYEQYFGPGTRLTVT.

The chain employs TRBV27 and TRBJ2-6, with 7 bases identical to TRBD2. Germline V gene sequence: CDR1 MNHEY, CDR2 SMNVEV (reference sequence). The CDR3 is 18 residues long. V lost 0 bases to trimming and J lost 0 bases; unmatched junction nucleotides: 5. CDR3 nucleotides: TGTGCCAGCAGTTTATCGACTAGCCCTCGCTCTGGGGCCAACGTCCTGACTTTC. It codes for CASSLSTSPRSGANVLTF.

This chain uses TRBV2 with TRBJ2-7, with TRBD1 as a possible D gene (7 bases). V lost 7 bases and J 7 bases, leaving 20 bases between the germline ends. CDR1 and CDR2 from the germline V gene are SNHLY and FYNNEI. The CDR3 is 14 amino acids. CDR3 region: CASTVPRRGREQYF. In nucleotides, the CDR3 is TGTGCCAGCACCGTTCCGCGCAGGGGGAGGGAGCAGTACTTC.

The V call is TRBV2, the J call TRBJ2-1; 9 bases are a match to TRBD2. V dropped 5 bases and J dropped 10; count of bases not matched to a gene: 9. Germline CDR1 reads SNHLY; CDR2 reads FYNNEI. This CDR3 comprises 14 residues. CDR3 in DNA: TGTGCCAGCAGTCTAAAGCGGGGGGAGCACGAGCAGTTCTTC. It yields the protein CASSLKRGEHEQFF.

V is TRBV5-6 and J is TRBJ2-2; D possibly corresponds to TRBD1 (5 bases). The CDR3 sequence is 16 residues long. Trimming removed 3 bases at V and 6 bases at J, with 18 bases between. Germline V gene lookup returns CDR1 SGHDT and CDR2 YYEEEE. In nucleotides, the CDR3 is TGTGCCAGCAGCTCCCCCGGCAGGGCCATAGCCGGGGAGCTGTTTTTT. It specifies CASSSPGRAIAGELFF.

V usage is TRBV9 and J usage is TRBJ1-1; D is ambiguous. CDR3 length: 13 amino acids. Germline V gene data show CDR1 as SGDLS and CDR2 as YYNGEE. Deletions cut 3 bases from V and 1 base from J, with 7 bases between. DNA of the CDR3: TGTGCCAGCAGCGCACAACCGAACACTGAAGCTTTCTTT. Amino acid sequence: CASSAQPNTEAFF.

J is TRBJ1-2 and V is TRBV7-2; weak D call: TRBD1 (6 bases). Germline values: CDR1 SGHTA, CDR2 FQGNSA. This CDR3 is 14 amino acids long. The germline V and J ends were trimmed by 5 bases and 6 bases, with 16 bases remaining between them. The CDR3 nucleotides read TGTGCCAGCAGCCCCTGGGACACATTGAATGGCTACACCTTC. This codes for CASSPWDTLNGYTF.

This chain uses TRBV7-3 with TRBJ2-1; D may match TRBD1 or TRBD2 (5 bases each). CDR1 and CDR2 (germline): SGHTA, FQGTGA. The V and J ends lost 1 base and 7 bases respectively, with 14 bases between them. The CDR3 is made up of 15 amino acids. The CDR3 is CASSLNGAGLNEQFF. CDR3 coding DNA: TGTGCCAGCAGCTTAAACGGGGCAGGCCTAAATGAGCAGTTCTTC.

This chain links TRBV28 with TRBJ2-7; a weak D match, TRBD2 (5 bases). V was clipped by 7 bases and J by 5 bases, with 18 bases between them. The CDR3 has 14 amino acids. The V gene's germline CDR1 is MDHEN and CDR2 SYDVKM. The CDR3 spells CASTLGGLAHEQYF. DNA of the CDR3: TGTGCCAGCACATTAGGAGGCTTAGCTCACGAGCAGTACTTC.

V is TRBV10-3 and J is TRBJ1-2; the match to TRBD1 covers 7 bases. Germline CDR1 is ENHRY and CDR2 is SYGVKD. The CDR3 sequence is 17 residues long. Trimming took 10 bases from V and 7 from J; bases not matched to a gene: 24. The CDR3 is CATKKATGKKLVSGYTF. CDR3 sequence (DNA): TGTGCCACCAAAAAGGCGACAGGGAAGAAATTAGTGAGTGGCTACACCTTC.

The chain joins TRBV9 to TRBJ2-7, with TRBD1 identical over 7 bases. Germline V lookup: CDR1 SGDLS, CDR2 YYNGEE. J was trimmed by 3 bases and V by 2 bases; bases with no gene match: 8. This CDR3 has 15 amino acids. The CDR3: CASSVGDAGGYEQYF. The CDR3 nucleotides are TGTGCCAGCAGCGTTGGGGACGCAGGGGGCTACGAGCAGTACTTC.